What follows are 2 T cell receptor beta chains derived from one specimen sequenced in a study of T cells in Graves' hyperthyroidism and ophthalmopathy. The CDR3 regions of TCR beta were amplified from RNA transcripts. The TCR CDR3 was amplified in a first-round RT-PCR using the HTBI primer set. TCRdb used MiXCR to reprocess the multiplex PCR reads, holding one entry per CDR3 protein. Here the sample spans 130,000 to 150,000 distinct CDR3 sequences, around 20% being singletons. The sample comprised blood. These receptors were obtained from a woman aged 50 to 65 with Graves' hyperthyroidism that later progressed to Graves' ophthalmopathy.

The V gene is TRBV6-2 or TRBV6-3, the J gene TRBJ2-7; maybe TRBD1 (5 bases). The DNA end favors TRBJ2-1, so the J call may be wrong. This CDR3 is 12 amino acids long. CDR1 and CDR2 (germline): MNHEY, SVGEGT. CDR3 sequence: CASGDRTYEQFF. In DNA form, the CDR3 reads TGTGCCAGCGGCGACAGAACCTACGAGCAGTTCTTC.

This clonotype was observed a handful of times. This chain joins TRBV6-2 or TRBV6-3 and TRBJ2-2; D possibly uses TRBD1 or TRBD2 (5 bases each). With 7 bases removed from V and 8 bases from J, the gap between germline ends came to 26 bases. CDR3 length equals 17 residues. Per the germline V gene, CDR1 is MNHEY and CDR2 is SVGEGT. The DNA of the CDR3 is TGTGCCAGCAAGAAAGGGGCGGGTACCTGGTCGGGGGGGGAGCTGTTTTTT. Amino acid sequence: CASKKGAGTWSGGELFF.